Below, one T cell receptor (beta chain) is given with its context. The data originate from a study of blood T cell repertoires in COVID-19. The table came from immunoSEQ multiplex PCR; TCRdb's copy has only in-frame clones and leaves some out. Of about 200,000 clones listed, approximately 90% were seen once; the top ten hold 5% to 6.5%. Germline lookup yields CDR1 SEHNR and CDR2 FQNEAQ (reference sequence). V lost 3 bases, J lost 8 bases, and 19 bases lay in between. The CDR3 has 15 amino acids. Sequenced material: peripheral blood. This sequence was found in a middle-aged man with active or convalescent COVID-19. The rearrangement joins TRBV7-9 to TRBJ1-2; a possible D gene is TRBD1 (6 bases). The CDR3 loop is CASSFPGASSGGYTF. The CDR3 nucleotides are TGTGCCAGCAGCTTTCCAGGGGCCTCTTCTGGAGGCTACACCTTC. Full variable domain (missing parts from reference TRBV7-9 and TRBJ1-2): DTGVSQNPRHKITKRGQNVTFRCDPISEHNRLYWYRQTLGQGPEFLTYFQNEAQLEKSRLLSDRFSAERPKGSFSTLEIQRTEQGDSAMYLCASSFPGASSGGYTFGSGTRLTVV.